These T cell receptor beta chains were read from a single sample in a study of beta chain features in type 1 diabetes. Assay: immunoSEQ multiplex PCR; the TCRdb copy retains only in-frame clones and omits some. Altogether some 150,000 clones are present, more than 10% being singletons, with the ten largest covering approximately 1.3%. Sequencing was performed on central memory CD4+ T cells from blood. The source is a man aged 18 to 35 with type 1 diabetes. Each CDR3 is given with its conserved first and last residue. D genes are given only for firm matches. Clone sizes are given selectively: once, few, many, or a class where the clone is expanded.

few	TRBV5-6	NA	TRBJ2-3	CASSLRASDTQYF	TGTGCCAGCAGCTTGCGAGCGTCGGATACGCAGTATTTT
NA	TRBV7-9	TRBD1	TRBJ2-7	CASNRQGAGEQYF	TGTGCCAGCAACCGACAGGGGGCAGGCGAGCAGTACTTC
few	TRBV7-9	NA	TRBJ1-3	CASSLDGRRAGNTIYF	TGTGCCAGCAGCTTAGATGGCAGGCGAGCTGGAAACACCATATATTTT
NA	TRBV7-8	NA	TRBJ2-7	CASMLSREYYEQYF	TGTGCCAGCATGCTGAGCAGGGAATACTACGAGCAGTACTTC
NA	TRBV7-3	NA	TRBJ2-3	CASSFLWGYTDTQYF	TGTGCCAGCAGCTTCTTGTGGGGTTACACAGATACGCAGTATTTT
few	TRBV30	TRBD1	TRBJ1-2	CAWSWDSNYGYTF	TGTGCCTGGAGTTGGGACAGCAACTATGGCTACACCTTC
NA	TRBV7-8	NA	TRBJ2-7	CASSLGVRAYEQYF	TGTGCCAGCAGCTTAGGGGTCCGCGCCTACGAGCAGTACTTC
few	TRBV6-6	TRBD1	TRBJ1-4	CASSRDRGRNEKLFF	TGTGCCAGCAGCCGGGACAGGGGCCGGAATGAAAAACTGTTTTTT
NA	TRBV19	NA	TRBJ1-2	CASSFTNYGYTF	TGTGCCAGTAGTTTTACGAACTATGGCTACACCTTC
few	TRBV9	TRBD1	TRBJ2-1	CASSSRDRVHNEQFF	TGTGCCAGCAGCAGCCGGGACAGGGTTCACAATGAGCAGTTCTTC
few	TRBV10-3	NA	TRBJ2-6	CAISESDSGANVLTF	TGTGCCATCAGTGAGTCTGACTCTGGGGCCAACGTCCTGACTTTC
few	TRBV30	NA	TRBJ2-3	CAWSVGGDTQYF	TGTGCCTGGAGTGTAGGGGGAGATACGCAGTATTTT
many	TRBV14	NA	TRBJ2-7	CASSPNWQDSYEQYF	TGTGCCAGCAGCCCTAATTGGCAGGACTCCTACGAGCAGTACTTC
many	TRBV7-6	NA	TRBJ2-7	CASSPGQLPYEQYF	TGTGCCAGCAGCCCTGGACAGCTTCCCTACGAGCAGTACTTC
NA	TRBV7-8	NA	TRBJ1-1	CASSLQSGNTEAFF	TGTGCCAGCAGCTTACAGTCGGGGAACACTGAAGCTTTCTTT
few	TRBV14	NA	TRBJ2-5	CASSYGGETQYF	TGTGCCAGCAGCTACGGAGGGGAGACCCAGTACTTC
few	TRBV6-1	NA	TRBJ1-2	CASSTGTFNYGYTF	TGTGCCAGCAGTACCGGGACATTTAACTATGGCTACACCTTC
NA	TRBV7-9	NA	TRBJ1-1	CASSYYRENTEAFF	TGTGCCAGCAGTTACTACCGGGAGAACACTGAAGCTTTCTTT
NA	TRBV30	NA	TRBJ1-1	CAWDMTTEAFF	TGTGCCTGGGATATGACAACCGAAGCTTTCTTT
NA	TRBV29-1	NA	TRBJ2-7	CSVRQGGGEQYF	TGCAGCGTCAGACAGGGAGGGGGCGAGCAGTACTTC
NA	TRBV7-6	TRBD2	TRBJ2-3	CASSSDPGGDTQYF	TGTGCCAGCAGCTCCGATCCGGGGGGGGATACGCAGTATTTT
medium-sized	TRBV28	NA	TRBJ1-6	CASSEKDSPLHF	TGTGCCAGCAGTGAGAAGGACTCACCCCTCCACTTT
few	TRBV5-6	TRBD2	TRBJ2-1	CASSPGLAGGYEQFF	TGTGCCAGCAGCCCGGGACTAGCGGGAGGTTATGAGCAGTTCTTC
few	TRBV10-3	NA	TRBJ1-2	CAISGSVINYGYTF	TGTGCCATCAGTGGGTCAGTGATTAACTATGGCTACACCTTC
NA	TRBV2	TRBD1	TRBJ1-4	CASTEGAGNEKLFF	TGTGCCAGCACCGAGGGGGCTGGTAATGAAAAACTGTTTTTT
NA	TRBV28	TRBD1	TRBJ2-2	CASSGTGVANTGELFF	TGTGCCAGCAGTGGAACAGGGGTGGCGAACACCGGGGAGCTGTTTTTT
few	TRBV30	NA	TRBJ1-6	CAWSVLTGNSPLHF	TGTGCCTGGAGTGTACTTACAGGGAATTCACCCCTCCACTTT
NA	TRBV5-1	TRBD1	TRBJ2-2	CASSGQGDTGELFF	TGCGCCAGCAGCGGACAGGGGGACACCGGGGAGCTGTTTTTT
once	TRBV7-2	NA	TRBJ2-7	CASRRGGREQYF	TGTGCCAGCAGGAGGGGGGGCCGCGAGCAGTACTTC
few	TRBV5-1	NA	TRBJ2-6	CASSLAGRSGANVLTF	TGCGCCAGCAGCTTGGCCGGGCGTTCTGGGGCCAACGTCCTGACTTTC
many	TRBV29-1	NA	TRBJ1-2	CSVSGVVITNYGYTF	TGCAGCGTCTCTGGGGTCGTCATAACTAACTATGGCTACACCTTC
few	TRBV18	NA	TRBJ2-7	CASSQGTGEFYEQYF	TGTGCCAGCTCACAAGGGACGGGGGAGTTCTACGAGCAGTACTTC
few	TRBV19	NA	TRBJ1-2	CASSALGPLYGYTF	TGTGCCAGTAGCGCCTTGGGGCCCCTCTATGGCTACACCTTC
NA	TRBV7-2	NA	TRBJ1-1	CASSSLFTAAEAFF	TGTGCCAGCAGCTCCCTATTTACAGCCGCTGAAGCTTTCTTT
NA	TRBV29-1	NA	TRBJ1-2	CSVDPGYGYTF	TGCAGCGTTGATCCCGGCTATGGCTACACCTTC
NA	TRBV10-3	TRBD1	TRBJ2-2	CAIRGTGYTGELFF	TGTGCCATCAGAGGGACAGGCTACACCGGGGAGCTGTTTTTT
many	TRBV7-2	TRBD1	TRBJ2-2	CASSTQGAPRELFF	TGTGCCAGCAGCACACAGGGGGCACCACGGGAGCTGTTTTTT
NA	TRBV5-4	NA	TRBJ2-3	CASSQSGASTDTQYF	TGTGCCAGCAGCCAGAGCGGCGCTAGCACAGATACGCAGTATTTT
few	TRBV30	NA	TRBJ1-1	CAWSYQVNTEAFF	TGTGCCTGGAGTTATCAGGTGAACACTGAAGCTTTCTTT
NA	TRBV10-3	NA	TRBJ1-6	CAISEEAGTYNSPLHF	TGTGCCATCAGTGAGGAGGCGGGGACCTATAATTCACCCCTCCACTTT
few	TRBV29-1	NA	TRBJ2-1	CSALAHNNEQFF	TGCAGCGCCCTAGCGCATAACAATGAGCAGTTCTTC
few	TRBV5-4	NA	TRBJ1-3	CASSAGQPSPGNTIYF	TGTGCCAGCAGCGCAGGACAGCCTTCGCCTGGAAACACCATATATTTT
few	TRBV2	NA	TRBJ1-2	CASSENAGSLYGYTF	TGTGCCAGCAGTGAGAACGCGGGCAGCCTCTATGGCTACACCTTC
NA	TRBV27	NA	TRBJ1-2	CASTLRNRPGESYGYTF	TGTGCCAGCACCCTCAGGAACCGGCCGGGAGAATCCTATGGCTACACCTTC
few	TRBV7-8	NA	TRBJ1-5	CASSLTRGTFQPQHF	TGTGCCAGCAGCTTAACAAGGGGGACATTTCAGCCCCAGCATTTT
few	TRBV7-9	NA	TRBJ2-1	CASSLRAASANEQFF	TGTGCCAGCAGCTTACGGGCAGCCTCCGCAAATGAGCAGTTCTTC
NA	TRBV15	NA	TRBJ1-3	CATSSPLTVGNTIYF	TGTGCCACCAGCAGTCCCCTCACAGTAGGAAACACCATATATTTT
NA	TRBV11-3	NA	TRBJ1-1	CASSPGTNTEAFF	TGTGCCAGCAGCCCCGGAACGAACACTGAAGCTTTCTTT
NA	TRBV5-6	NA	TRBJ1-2	CASSWASGPGYTF	TGTGCCAGCAGCTGGGCGTCTGGTCCTGGCTACACCTTC
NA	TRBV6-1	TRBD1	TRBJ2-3	CASSEGQAGTDTQYF	TGTGCCAGCAGTGAGGGACAGGCTGGGACAGATACGCAGTATTTT
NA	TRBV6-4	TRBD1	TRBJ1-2	CASSRTGAYGYTF	TGTGCCAGCAGCCGGACAGGGGCCTATGGCTACACCTTC
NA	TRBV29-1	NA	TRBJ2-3	CSVDGAVGAGGTDTQYF	TGCAGCGTTGACGGCGCGGTGGGCGCAGGGGGGACAGATACGCAGTATTTT
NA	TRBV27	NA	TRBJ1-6	CASSPGRGASPLHF	TGTGCCAGCAGTCCAGGACGTGGGGCTTCACCCCTCCACTTT
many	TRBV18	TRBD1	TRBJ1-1	CASSPGQGPNTEAFF	TGTGCCAGCTCACCGGGACAGGGGCCGAACACTGAAGCTTTCTTT
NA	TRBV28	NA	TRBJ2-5	CASQSIGQGRETQYF	TGTGCCAGCCAGTCTATAGGCCAGGGGCGAGAGACCCAGTACTTC